The 19 T cell receptor beta chains presented below share a single source sample, sequenced in a study of prognosis after radiotherapy for stage I lung cancer. Starting from genomic DNA, TCR beta CDR3 was amplified through two-round multiplex PCR. Each TRBV and TRBJ gene had its own primer in the first PCR round. TCRdb itself ran the multiplex PCR reads through MiXCR, one entry per CDR3 protein. The profile shows fewer than 40,000 distinct CDR3 sequences, 48% of them singletons. Here the sequenced sample was PBMCs, taken before or after stereotactic body radiation therapy (not recorded which). These receptor sequences come from a donor over 45 with non-small cell lung cancer.

With regard to this clonotype: With a far larger clone one base away, a read error is the likely cause. V usage is TRBV6-1 and J usage is TRBJ2-1, with a possible D match to TRBD2 (5 bases). Trimming took off 0 bases at V and 10 bases at J, with 19 bases between the two ends. The CDR3 is 16 residues long. The germline gives CDR1 MNHNS, CDR2 SASEGT. This CDR3 reads CASSEAQRGITYEQFF. DNA for the CDR3: TGTGCCAGCAGTGAAGCGCAACGGGGTATTACCTACGAGCAGTTCTTC.

In its sample, this clonotype was seen many times. The rearrangement uses TRBV18 and TRBJ2-4; D may be TRBD1 (6 bases). The CDR3 loop spans 15 amino acids. CDR1 is KGHSH and CDR2 is LQKENI in the germline V gene. With 0 bases removed from V and 7 bases from J, the gap between germline ends came to 13 bases. The CDR3 is CASSPPAGVANIQYF. CDR3 nucleotide sequence: TGTGCCAGCTCACCACCGGCAGGGGTGGCGAACATTCAGTACTTC.

The V and J genes are TRBV4-1 and TRBJ2-2, with 7 bases aligning to TRBD1. The CDR3 totals 16 residues. Germline V gives CDR1 MGHRA, CDR2 YSYEKL. Germline trimming cut 6 bases from V and 6 bases from J; bases unmatched to any gene: 13. As DNA, the CDR3 is TGCGCCAGCAGTCCCGGAACAGGGGTCTATCCCGGGGAGCTGTTTTTT. Amino acid sequence: CASSPGTGVYPGELFF.

The CDR3 sequence: CASSSGQESGEDEKLFF. CDR3 DNA: TGTGCCAGCAGCTCTGGACAGGAAAGTGGGGAAGATGAAAAACTGTTTTTT. This chain joins TRBV7-9 and TRBJ1-4, with 7 nucleotides matching TRBD1. V shed 4 bases, J shed 6 bases, and the junction held 14 bases outside the gene matches. CDR3 length: 17 residues. CDR1 and CDR2 from the germline V gene are SEHNR and FQNEAQ (reference sequence).

This clonotype was seen many times. The chain recombines TRBV2 with TRBJ1-5; no reliable D call. V was shortened by 5 bases and J by 0 bases, with 2 bases between the two germline ends. Per the germline V gene, CDR1 is SNHLY and CDR2 is FYNNEI. The CDR3 contains 12 residues. CDR3 sequence reads: CASSRSNQPQHF. The DNA for the CDR3 is TGTGCCAGCAGTCGTAGCAATCAGCCCCAGCATTTT.

This clonotype appeared many times. The rearrangement joins TRBV19 to TRBJ2-2; no definite D call. This CDR3 region has 15 residues. Trimming pared 6 bases from V and 0 bases from J, leaving 11 bases between. Germline CDR1 LNHDA, CDR2 SQIVND (reference sequence). The CDR3 region has the DNA TGTGCCAGTAGCATAACTTTAACGAACACCGGGGAGCTGTTTTTT. Translated: CASSITLTNTGELFF.

A note on this clonotype: A far larger clone is a single base away, which makes a read error likely. This chain connects TRBV7-2 to TRBJ2-5, with a weak D call TRBD1 (5 bases). V lost 7 bases and J 5 bases, leaving 17 bases between the germline ends. The CDR3 has 14 amino acids. Per the germline V gene, CDR1 is SGHTA and CDR2 is FQGNSA. CDR3 residues: CASIPRTLSETQYF. In DNA form, the CDR3 reads TGTGCCAGCATCCCGCGGACACTATCGGAGACCCAGTACTTC.

At least ten counts were recorded for this clonotype. The gene calls are TRBV30 and TRBJ2-2, with D unclear. Germline V CDR1 and CDR2: GTSNPN, SVGIG (reference sequence). CDR3 length: 12 residues. The V end was cut by 6 bases, the J end by 7 bases, with 12 bases between. In DNA form, the CDR3 reads TGTGCCTGCCCCTCCGCTGGCGGGGAGCTGTTTTTT. Translating it yields CACPSAGGELFF.

This clonotype was detected many times. The chain employs TRBV5-4 and TRBJ2-7, with 9 bases lining up with TRBD1. The ends lost 4 bases at V and 6 bases at J; junction bases unmatched: 14. Germline values: CDR1 SGHNT, CDR2 YYREEE (reference sequence). CDR3 length: 16 residues. The CDR3 DNA reads TGTGCCAGCAGCGTCGGGTTCGGGACAGGGACAAGCGAGCAGTACTTC. Its protein product is CASSVGFGTGTSEQYF.

This clonotype was recorded at least ten times. The CDR3 region is CASSIHLGDGYTF. The CDR3 DNA reads as TGTGCCAGTAGTATACATCTTGGCGATGGCTACACCTTC. The rearrangement uses TRBV19 and TRBJ1-2; unclear D gene. Germline values: CDR1 LNHDA, CDR2 SQIVND (reference sequence). CDR3 length: 13 residues. Trimming took off 2 bases at V and 6 bases at J, with 10 bases between the two ends.

This clonotype has more than one count but fewer than ten. A much larger clonotype is one base distant, so this may be a read error. This sequence joins TRBV2 and TRBJ2-3; D gene uncertain. The germline CDR1 and CDR2 sequences are SNHLY and FYNNEI. The CDR3 runs 15 residues. V gave up 3 bases and J gave up 3 bases, with 13 bases separating them. The CDR3 is CASSDGGVSTDTQYF. The DNA of the CDR3 is TGTGCCAGCAGTGATGGTGGGGTCTCGACAGATACGCAGTATTTT.

With respect to this clonotype: Germline and junction disagree at one end, which may indicate a read error. The chain combines TRBV6-1 with TRBJ2-7; D unresolved. Germline V gene lookup returns CDR1 MNHNS and CDR2 SASEGT. The CDR3 totals 16 residues. The CDR3: CAISEAVITTCYEQYF. CDR3 DNA: TGTGCCATCAGTGAAGCTGTGATTACGACATGCTACGAGCAGTACTTC.

The V gene is TRBV20-1, the J gene TRBJ2-7; 8 nucleotides match TRBD1. Per the germline V gene, CDR1 is DFQATT and CDR2 is SNEGSKA (reference sequence). Unmatched junction bases numbered 8, after V lost 4 bases and J lost 6 bases. This CDR3 contains 13 residues. The CDR3 DNA reads TGCAGTGCTAACGGTCCAGGGGGCATCGAGCAGTACTTC. Protein sequence: CSANGPGGIEQYF.

This clonotype was observed at least ten times. Here the CDR3 reads CAWSVPVGGSIDEQFF. DNA for the CDR3: TGTGCCTGGAGTGTACCAGTGGGCGGGAGCATCGATGAGCAGTTCTTC. The chain is built from TRBV30 and TRBJ2-1; the match to TRBD2 covers 7 bases. This CDR3 has 16 residues. Germline CDR1 is GTSNPN and CDR2 is SVGIG (reference sequence). With 0 bases clipped from V and 8 bases from J, the junction kept 13 bases outside the gene matches.

This clonotype was observed at least ten times. The chain uses TRBV5-1 and TRBJ1-1; D may be TRBD1 (5 bases). V gave up 0 bases and J gave up 3 bases, with 12 bases separating them. The CDR3 runs to 15 residues. The V gene's germline CDR1 is SGHRS and CDR2 YFSETQ. This CDR3 reads CASSLAPVGDTEAFF. Written as DNA, the CDR3 is TGCGCCAGCAGCTTGGCCCCCGTGGGGGACACTGAAGCTTTCTTT.

This clonotype was detected many times. V usage is TRBV20-1 and J usage is TRBJ2-1; D possibly matches TRBD1 or TRBD2 (5 bases each). This CDR3 region has 14 residues. V dropped 3 bases and J dropped 2 bases, with 11 bases sitting between them. The germline V gene encodes CDR1 DFQATT and CDR2 SNEGSKA (reference sequence). CDR3 in DNA: TGCAGTGCTAGTGGGGCGGGCGCCTACAATGAGCAGTTCTTC. It encodes CSASGAGAYNEQFF.

This clonotype is a singleton in its sample. V usage is TRBV11-2 and J usage is TRBJ1-6; maybe TRBD1 (5 bases). The CDR3 has 15 residues. Germline lookup yields CDR1 SGHAT and CDR2 FQNNGV. The ends were cut back, 5 bases at V and 5 bases at J, with 13 bases in the middle. Here the CDR3 DNA reads TGTGCCAGCAGCCAAAGGGGTAGCAATAATTCACCCCTCCACTTT. It specifies CASSQRGSNNSPLHF. The whole variable domain, remainder taken from reference TRBV11-2 and TRBJ1-6, is EAGVAQSPRYKIIEKRQSVAFWCNPISGHATLYWYQQILGQGPKLLIQFQNNGVVDDSQLPKDRFSAERLKGVDSTLKIQPAKLEDSAVYLCASSQRGSNNSPLHFGNGTRLTVT.

Concerning this clonotype: At one boundary the junction diverges from the germline segment, which might be a read error. The J gene is TRBJ2-5, the V gene TRBV6-1; D is possibly TRBD1 or TRBD2 (6 bases each). CDR1 is MNHNS, CDR2 SASEGT, per germline. This CDR3 is 13 amino acids long. The CDR3: CASTTGGWETKYF. CDR3 DNA sequence: TGTGCCAGCACGACCGGGGGCTGGGAGACCAAGTACTTC.

In the case of this clonotype: The CDR3 carries no conserved terminal phenylalanine or tryptophan, so it likely arises from a read error. The V gene is TRBV5-1, the J gene TRBJ2-5; 10 bases align to TRBD1. CDR1 and CDR2 (germline): SGHRS, YFSETQ. The CDR3 spans 17 residues. Unmatched junction bases numbered 8, after V lost 0 bases and J lost 3 bases. This CDR3 is CASSLGPGQGNEETQYL. CDR3 in DNA: TGCGCCAGCAGCTTGGGTCCGGGACAGGGGAATGAAGAGACCCAGTACTTA.